This is a list of T cell receptor beta chains from one sample in a study of T-cell reconstitution after alpha-beta-depleted transplantation in children. TCRdb analysed the PCR reads with MiXCR anew, one entry per CDR3 protein. The sample contains some 95,000 distinct CDR3 sequences, around 22% of which appear only once. This sample comprised PBMCs, obtained before TCRalphabeta/CD19-depleted stem cell transplant. The receptors were sampled from a boy between 2 and 10 years old with acute lymphoblastic leukemia, due to receive a stem cell transplant. Both conserved end residues are part of each CDR3. Fields, in order: CDR3 length, D gene, V gene, CDR3 protein. A D gene is named only where the DNA matches it firmly.

13 | TRBD2 | TRBV20-1 | CSASRAGGYEQFF
15 | . | TRBV24-1 | CATSDSGRGQETQYF
13 | . | TRBV6-1 | CASRPPGFPQAFF
15 | . | TRBV10-1 | CASSDGGSQGNEQFF
13 | . | TRBV20-1 | CSARWGGSNEQFF
15 | . | TRBV30 | CAWSPSAEGLSEQFF
15 | TRBD1 | TRBV9 | CASSPNRDRVYEQYF
16 | TRBD1 | TRBV6-2/TRBV6-3 | CASKSGGQGMNTEAFF
15 | TRBD1 | TRBV6-1 | CASSPPRQGSYEQYF
15 | . | TRBV4-1 | CASSQEVGYYYEQYF
15 | . | TRBV6-2/TRBV6-3 | CASSYRPSGAYEQYF
18 | TRBD1 | TRBV20-1 | CSARAGQREGTSNQPQHF
21 | TRBD2 | TRBV5-1 | CASSLWPGTSGRAGGKNIQYF
10 | . | TRBV29-1 | CSVREYGYTF
16 | . | TRBV28 | CASRSLHRVEADTQYF
14 | . | TRBV12-3/TRBV12-4 | CASSLGRQNSPLHF
12 | . | TRBV20-1 | CSEKGLVYEQYF
17 | . | TRBV7-8 | CASSLGFQQGSTDTQYF
17 | TRBD1 | TRBV7-2 | CASSRGQGAVMNTEAFF
17 | . | TRBV9 | CASSVAGEWGLGDTQYF
11 | . | TRBV12-2 | CASRFSHEQYF
14 | . | TRBV9 | CASSVDSGSYEQYF
13 | . | TRBV20-1 | CSAALSGKETQYF
14 | . | TRBV5-5 | CASSFSNRNTEAFF
12 | . | TRBV29-1 | CSVRGQVDEQYF
13 | . | TRBV5-1 | CASSSPAPDTQYF
16 | . | TRBV6-1 | CASSPLPRVSNQPQHF
19 | . | TRBV6-5 | CASSYPAEGFGSANEKLFF
14 | . | TRBV27 | CASSLGGHPYGYTF
13 | . | TRBV6-2/TRBV6-3 | CASSLSEATEAFF
15 | . | TRBV7-9 | CASSSVRDRSYEQYF
14 | . | TRBV10-3 | CAISESSLQETQYF
19 | TRBD2 | TRBV12-3/TRBV12-4 | CTRRTLLAEGPLNTGELFF
14 | . | TRBV7-3 | CATLTNRSYNEQFF
13 | . | TRBV28 | CASSSPDRNEQFF
16 | . | TRBV28 | CASSSRNGGDNYEQYF
13 | . | TRBV20-1 | CSASGGYGNEQFF
14 | . | TRBV20-1 | CSAKVRGQTYEQYF
14 | . | TRBV10-3 | CAISESGSDQPQHF
14 | . | TRBV7-2 | CASSGMGVTDTQYF
15 | TRBD1 | TRBV28 | CASSTGTGVMYGYTF
14 | . | TRBV5-5 | CASSTSPTNEKLFF
13 | . | TRBV10-2 | CATSDGKTYEQYF
17 | . | TRBV6-1 | CASTSQPGGASNYGYTF
13 | . | TRBV3-1 | CASSRPGQETQYF
11 | . | TRBV13 | CASSFEGEQYF